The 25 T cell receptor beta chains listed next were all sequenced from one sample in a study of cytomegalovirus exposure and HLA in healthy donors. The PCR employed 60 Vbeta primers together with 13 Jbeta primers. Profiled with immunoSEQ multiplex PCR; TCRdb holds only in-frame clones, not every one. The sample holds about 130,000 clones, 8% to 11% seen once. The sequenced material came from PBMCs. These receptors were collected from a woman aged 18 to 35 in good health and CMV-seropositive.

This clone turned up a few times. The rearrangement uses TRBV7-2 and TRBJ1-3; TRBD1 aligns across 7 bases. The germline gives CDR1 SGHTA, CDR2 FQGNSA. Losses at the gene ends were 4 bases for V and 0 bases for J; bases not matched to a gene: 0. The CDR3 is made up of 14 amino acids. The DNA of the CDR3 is TGTGCCAGCAGCTGGGACAGCTCTGGAAACACCATATATTTT. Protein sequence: CASSWDSSGNTIYF.

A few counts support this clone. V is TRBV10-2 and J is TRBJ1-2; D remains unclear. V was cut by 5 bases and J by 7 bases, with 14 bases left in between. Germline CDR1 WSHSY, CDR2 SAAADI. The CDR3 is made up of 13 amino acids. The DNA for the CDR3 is TGCGCCAGCAGTCGGCTGATCAGCGGTGGCTACACCTTC. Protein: CASSRLISGGYTF.

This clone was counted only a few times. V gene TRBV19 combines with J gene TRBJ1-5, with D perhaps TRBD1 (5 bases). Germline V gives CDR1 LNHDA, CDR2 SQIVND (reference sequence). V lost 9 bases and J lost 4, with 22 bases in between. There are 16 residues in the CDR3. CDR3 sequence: CASSVGGVGMNQPQHF. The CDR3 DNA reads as TGTGCCAGCTCCGTAGGAGGGGTAGGAATGAATCAGCCCCAGCATTTT.

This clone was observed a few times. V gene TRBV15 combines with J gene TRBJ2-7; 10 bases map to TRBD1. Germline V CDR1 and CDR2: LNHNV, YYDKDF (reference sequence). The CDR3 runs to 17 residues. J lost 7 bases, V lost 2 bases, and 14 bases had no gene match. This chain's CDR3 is CATSRRARDRGHGEQYF. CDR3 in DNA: TGTGCCACCAGCAGACGAGCCCGGGACAGGGGTCATGGGGAGCAGTACTTC.

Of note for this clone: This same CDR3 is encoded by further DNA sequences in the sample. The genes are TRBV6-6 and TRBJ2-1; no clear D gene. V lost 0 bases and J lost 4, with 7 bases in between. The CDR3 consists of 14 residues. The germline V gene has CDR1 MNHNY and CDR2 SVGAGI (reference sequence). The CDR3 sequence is CASSYSRTYNEQFF. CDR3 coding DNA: TGTGCCAGCAGTTACTCGCGAACGTACAATGAGCAGTTCTTC.

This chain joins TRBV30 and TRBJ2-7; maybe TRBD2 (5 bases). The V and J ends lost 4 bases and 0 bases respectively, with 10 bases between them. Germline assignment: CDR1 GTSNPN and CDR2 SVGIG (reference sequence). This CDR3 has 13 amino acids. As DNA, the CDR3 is TGTGCCTGGATGGCGGGCAACTCCTACGAGCAGTACTTC. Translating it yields CAWMAGNSYEQYF.

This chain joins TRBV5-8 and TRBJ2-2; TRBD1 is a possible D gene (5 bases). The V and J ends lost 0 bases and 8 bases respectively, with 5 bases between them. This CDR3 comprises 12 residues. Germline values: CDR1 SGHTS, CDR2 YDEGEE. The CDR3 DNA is TGTGCCAGCAGCTTGGACAGGGGGGAGCTGTTTTTT. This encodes CASSLDRGELFF.

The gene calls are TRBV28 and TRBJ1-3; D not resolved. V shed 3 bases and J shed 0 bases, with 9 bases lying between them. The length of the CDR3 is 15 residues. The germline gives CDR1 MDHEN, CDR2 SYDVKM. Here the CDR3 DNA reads TGTGCCAGCAGTTTTTACCGGGACTCTGGAAACACCATATATTTT. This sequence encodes CASSFYRDSGNTIYF.

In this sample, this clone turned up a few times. CDR3 sequence reads: CASSEGQGIATF. CDR3 DNA: TGCGCCAGCAGTGAGGGACAAGGGATCGCTACCTTC. This chain uses TRBV10-2 with TRBJ1-2; D may be TRBD1 (5 bases). This CDR3 is built from 12 residues. In germline, CDR1 is WSHSY, CDR2 SAAADI. V was shortened by 2 bases and J by 14 bases, with 15 bases between the two germline ends.

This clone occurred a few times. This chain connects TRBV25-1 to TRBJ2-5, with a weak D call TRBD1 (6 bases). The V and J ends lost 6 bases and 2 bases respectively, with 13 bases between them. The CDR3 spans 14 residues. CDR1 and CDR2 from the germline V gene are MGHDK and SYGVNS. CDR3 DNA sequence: TGTGCCAGCAGCCGGACAGACAAACAAGAGACCCAGTACTTC. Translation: CASSRTDKQETQYF.

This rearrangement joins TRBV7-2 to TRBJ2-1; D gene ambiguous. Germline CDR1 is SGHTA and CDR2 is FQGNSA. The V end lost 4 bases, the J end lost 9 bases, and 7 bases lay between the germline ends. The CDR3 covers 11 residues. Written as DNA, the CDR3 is TGTGCCAGCAGCTCCGGTGGTGAGCAGTTCTTC. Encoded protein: CASSSGGEQFF.

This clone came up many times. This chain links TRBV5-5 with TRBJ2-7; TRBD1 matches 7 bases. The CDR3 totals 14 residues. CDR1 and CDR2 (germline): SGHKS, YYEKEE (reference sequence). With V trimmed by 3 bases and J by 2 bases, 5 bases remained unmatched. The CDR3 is CASSSWDSPYEQYF. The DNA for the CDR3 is TGTGCCAGCAGCTCCTGGGACAGTCCCTACGAGCAGTACTTC.

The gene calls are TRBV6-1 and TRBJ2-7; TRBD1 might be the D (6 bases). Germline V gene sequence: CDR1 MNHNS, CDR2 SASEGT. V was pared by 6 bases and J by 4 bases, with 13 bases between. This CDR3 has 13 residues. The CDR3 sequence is CASRDDRTYEQYF. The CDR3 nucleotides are TGTGCCAGCAGGGACGACAGGACTTACGAGCAGTACTTC.

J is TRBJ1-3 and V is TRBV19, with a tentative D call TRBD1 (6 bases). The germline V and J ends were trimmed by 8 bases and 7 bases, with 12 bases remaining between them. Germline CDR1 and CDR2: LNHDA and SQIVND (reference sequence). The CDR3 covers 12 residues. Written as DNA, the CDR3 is TGTGCCAGTGGGGGGGCCAGCAACACCATATATTTT. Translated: CASGGASNTIYF.

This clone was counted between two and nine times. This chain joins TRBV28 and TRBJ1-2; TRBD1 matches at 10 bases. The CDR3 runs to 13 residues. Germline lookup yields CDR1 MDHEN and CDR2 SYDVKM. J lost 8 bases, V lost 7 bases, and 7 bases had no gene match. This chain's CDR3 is CASKRQGAQGYTF. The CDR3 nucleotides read TGTGCCAGCAAAAGACAGGGGGCGCAGGGCTACACCTTC.

The CDR3 coding sequence is TGTGCCAGCAGCGATTGGGTAACCGGGACTACCCAGGATGAGCAGTTCTTC. Translated, it gives CASSDWVTGTTQDEQFF. The chain recombines TRBV7-3 with TRBJ2-1; 7 bases are shared with TRBD2. In germline, CDR1 is SGHTA, CDR2 FQGTGA. Trimming cost V 5 bases and J 8 bases; bases outside gene matches: 18. The CDR3 is 17 amino acids.

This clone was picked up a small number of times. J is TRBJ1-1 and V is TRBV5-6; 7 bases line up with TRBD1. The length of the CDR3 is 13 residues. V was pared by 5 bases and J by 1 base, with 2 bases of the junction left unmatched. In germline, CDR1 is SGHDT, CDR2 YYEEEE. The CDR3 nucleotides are TGTGCCAGCAGGGACAGGCCGAACACTGAAGCTTTCTTT. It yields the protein CASRDRPNTEAFF.

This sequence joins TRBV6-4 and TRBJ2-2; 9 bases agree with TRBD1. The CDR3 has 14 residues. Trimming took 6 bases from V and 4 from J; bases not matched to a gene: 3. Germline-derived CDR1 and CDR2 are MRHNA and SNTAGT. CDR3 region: CASRGDRVTGELFF. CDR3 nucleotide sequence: TGTGCCAGCAGAGGGGACAGGGTCACCGGGGAGCTGTTTTTT.

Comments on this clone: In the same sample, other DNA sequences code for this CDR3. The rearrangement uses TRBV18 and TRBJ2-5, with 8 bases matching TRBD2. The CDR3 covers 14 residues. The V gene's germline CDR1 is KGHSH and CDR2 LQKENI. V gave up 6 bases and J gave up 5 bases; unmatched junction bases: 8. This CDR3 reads CASSPFGGRETQYF. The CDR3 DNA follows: TGTGCCAGCTCCCCCTTCGGCGGGAGGGAGACCCAGTACTTC.

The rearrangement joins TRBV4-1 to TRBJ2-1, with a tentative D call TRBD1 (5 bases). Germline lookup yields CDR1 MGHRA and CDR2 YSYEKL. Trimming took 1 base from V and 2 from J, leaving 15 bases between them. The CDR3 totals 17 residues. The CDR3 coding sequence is TGCGCCAGCAGCCAAGCCTCGCTAAGACAGACCTACAATGAGCAGTTCTTC. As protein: CASSQASLRQTYNEQFF.

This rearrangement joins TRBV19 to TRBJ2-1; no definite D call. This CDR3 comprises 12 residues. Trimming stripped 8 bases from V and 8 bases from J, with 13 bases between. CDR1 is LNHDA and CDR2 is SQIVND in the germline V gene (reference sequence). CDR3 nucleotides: TGTGCCAGTTCAAATTTACTCCATGAGCAGTTCTTC. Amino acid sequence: CASSNLLHEQFF.

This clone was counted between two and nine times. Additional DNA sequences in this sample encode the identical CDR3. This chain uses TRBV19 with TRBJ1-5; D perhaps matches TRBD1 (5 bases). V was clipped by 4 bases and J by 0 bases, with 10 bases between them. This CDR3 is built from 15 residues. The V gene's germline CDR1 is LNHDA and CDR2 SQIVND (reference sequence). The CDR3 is CASSTTGYSNQPQHF. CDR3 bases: TGTGCCAGTAGTACCACAGGTTATAGCAATCAGCCCCAGCATTTT. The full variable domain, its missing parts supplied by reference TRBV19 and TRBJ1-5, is DGGITQSPKYLFRKEGQNVTLSCEQNLNHDAMYWYRQDPGQGLRLIYYSQIVNDFQKGDIAEGYSVSREKKESFPLTVTSAQKNPTAFYLCASSTTGYSNQPQHFGDGTRLSIL.

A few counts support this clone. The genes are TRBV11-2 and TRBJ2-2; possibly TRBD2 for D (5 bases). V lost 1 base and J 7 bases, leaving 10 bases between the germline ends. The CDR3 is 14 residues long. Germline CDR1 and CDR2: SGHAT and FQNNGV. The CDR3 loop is CASSLGTGGGELFF. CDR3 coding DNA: TGTGCCAGCAGCTTAGGGACTGGTGGCGGGGAGCTGTTTTTT.

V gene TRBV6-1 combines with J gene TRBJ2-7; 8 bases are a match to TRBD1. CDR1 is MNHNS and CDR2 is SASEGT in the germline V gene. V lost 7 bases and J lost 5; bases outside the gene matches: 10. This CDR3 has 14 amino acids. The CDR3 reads CASIKGQGGDEQYF. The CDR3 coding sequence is TGTGCCAGCATTAAAGGACAGGGAGGCGACGAGCAGTACTTC.

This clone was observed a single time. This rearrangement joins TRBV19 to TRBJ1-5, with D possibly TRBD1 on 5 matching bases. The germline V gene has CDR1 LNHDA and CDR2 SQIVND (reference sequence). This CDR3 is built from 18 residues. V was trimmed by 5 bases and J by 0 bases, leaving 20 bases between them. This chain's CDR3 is CASSRSTGRSVSNQPQHF. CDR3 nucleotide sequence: TGTGCCAGTAGTCGAAGCACAGGCAGGTCTGTTAGCAATCAGCCCCAGCATTTT.